What follows are 26 T cell receptor beta chains derived from one specimen sequenced in a study of cytomegalovirus exposure and HLA in healthy donors. The table came from immunoSEQ multiplex PCR; TCRdb's copy has only in-frame clones and leaves some out. This sample has 150,000 to 200,000 clones, with around four fifths found just once. The sample taken for sequencing was PBMCs. Source of these receptors: a man aged 25-40 years in good health and CMV-seropositive.

This sequence joins TRBV9 and TRBJ2-1, with TRBD2 identical over 8 bases. The CDR3 has 15 residues. Germline V gives CDR1 SGDLS, CDR2 YYNGEE. J was trimmed by 9 bases and V by 3 bases; bases with no gene match: 11. The CDR3 sequence is CASSEIRGGPGEQFF. The CDR3 coding sequence is TGTGCCAGCAGCGAGATCCGGGGGGGGCCCGGTGAGCAGTTCTTC.

This clone appeared a single time. This chain uses TRBV19 with TRBJ2-7; TRBD2 matches 11 bases. The V and J ends lost 5 bases and 3 bases, in that order; junction bases with no gene match: 6. The CDR3 is 15 amino acids. Germline values: CDR1 LNHDA, CDR2 SQIVND (reference sequence). This CDR3 reads CASSALAGEGYEQYF. The CDR3 bases are TGTGCCAGTAGTGCACTAGCGGGGGAAGGCTACGAGCAGTACTTC.

The genes are TRBV7-9 and TRBJ1-1; D is unresolved. V was trimmed by 0 bases and J by 0 bases, leaving 5 bases between them. Germline loops: CDR1 SEHNR, CDR2 FQNEAQ (reference sequence). The CDR3 is 14 residues long. The CDR3 nucleotides are TGTGCCAGCAGCTTAGCTAGTCTGAACACTGAAGCTTTCTTT. Amino acids: CASSLASLNTEAFF.

This chain links TRBV7-8 with TRBJ2-1, with 7 bases aligning to TRBD2. Germline-derived CDR1 and CDR2 are SGHVS and FQNEAQ. The V gene end was trimmed by 10 bases and the J gene end by 2 bases; junction bases not matched to a gene: 8. The CDR3 length is 14 residues. The chain's CDR3 is CATGRRGTYNEQFF. CDR3 DNA sequence: TGTGCCACCGGGAGGAGGGGAACCTACAATGAGCAGTTCTTC.

This clone was recorded only once. V is TRBV11-2 and J is TRBJ1-6, with 9 nucleotides matching TRBD1. V lost 5 bases, J lost 7 bases, and 6 bases stayed unmatched. Germline V lookup: CDR1 SGHAT, CDR2 FQNNGV. The length of the CDR3 is 15 residues. The CDR3: CASSHTGGENSPLHF. The DNA for the CDR3 is TGTGCCAGCAGCCATACAGGGGGCGAGAATTCACCCCTCCACTTT. Variable domain in full (rest from reference TRBV11-2 and TRBJ1-6): EAGVAQSPRYKIIEKRQSVAFWCNPISGHATLYWYQQILGQGPKLLIQFQNNGVVDDSQLPKDRFSAERLKGVDSTLKIQPAKLEDSAVYLCASSHTGGENSPLHFGNGTRLTVT.

The rearrangement joins TRBV11-3 to TRBJ2-3; 7 bases line up with TRBD1. Germline CDR1 SGHNT, CDR2 YENEEA. This CDR3 comprises 17 residues. J lost 0 bases, V lost 5 bases, and 11 bases had no gene match. CDR3 protein: CASSQGVVGGSTDTQYF. CDR3 nucleotides: TGTGCCAGCAGCCAGGGGGTCGTTGGCGGGAGCACAGATACGCAGTATTTT.

J is TRBJ2-6 and V is TRBV4-1, with a tentative D call TRBD1 (6 bases). This CDR3 is 18 amino acids long. From germline, CDR1 is MGHRA and CDR2 YSYEKL. The germline V and J ends were trimmed by 3 bases and 0 bases, with 15 bases remaining between them. CDR3 DNA: TGCGCCAGCAGCCACCAGGGGTTCCCCAGCTCTGGGGCCAACGTCCTGACTTTC. The encoded protein is CASSHQGFPSSGANVLTF.

V usage is TRBV7-9 and J usage is TRBJ1-1; TRBD1 matches 7 bases. In germline, CDR1 is SEHNR, CDR2 FQNEAQ (reference sequence). The V and J ends lost 4 bases and 3 bases, in that order; junction bases with no gene match: 2. The CDR3 totals 13 residues. CDR3 bases: TGTGCCAGCAGCTATACAGGGGACACTGAAGCTTTCTTT. Its translation: CASSYTGDTEAFF.

CDR3 loop: CASSGGNYGYTF. DNA for the CDR3: TGTGCCAGCAGTGGAGGGAACTATGGCTACACCTTC. The chain recombines TRBV27 with TRBJ1-2; D gene unclear. The V end was cut by 5 bases, the J end by 2 bases, with 6 bases between. This CDR3 comprises 12 residues. Germline V gene lookup returns CDR1 MNHEY and CDR2 SMNVEV (reference sequence).

This clone was observed a handful of times. The rearrangement joins TRBV29-1 to TRBJ2-1, with D hard to call. The CDR3 length is 13 residues. Germline CDR1 SQVTM, CDR2 ANQGSEA. Trimming pared 5 bases from V and 0 bases from J, leaving 8 bases between. The CDR3 coding sequence is TGCAGCGTTTCCACGGGCTCCTACAATGAGCAGTTCTTC. Protein: CSVSTGSYNEQFF.

This chain links TRBV30 with TRBJ2-5; perhaps TRBD2 as D (6 bases). The CDR3 loop spans 13 amino acids. Trimming shortened V by 4 bases and J by 6 bases, and 15 bases separated the two germline ends. The germline V gene has CDR1 GTSNPN and CDR2 SVGIG (reference sequence). Here the CDR3 reads CAWKITSTQTQYF. As DNA, the CDR3 is TGTGCCTGGAAAATTACTAGCACGCAGACCCAGTACTTC.

This chain uses TRBV9 with TRBJ1-2; 7 nucleotides align to TRBD1. V lost 4 bases to trimming and J lost 10 bases; unmatched junction nucleotides: 4. This CDR3 has 11 residues. Germline loops: CDR1 SGDLS, CDR2 YYNGEE. The CDR3 here is CASSPGQTYTF. CDR3 DNA: TGTGCCAGCAGCCCGGGACAGACCTACACCTTC.

The gene calls are TRBV19 and TRBJ1-5; TRBD1 agrees at 7 bases. Trimming cost V 8 bases and J 3 bases; bases outside gene matches: 4. This CDR3 is 13 amino acids long. CDR1 LNHDA and CDR2 SQIVND come from the germline V gene (reference sequence). CDR3 nucleotides: TGTGCCAGTTCCGGGACAGTCAATCAGCCCCAGCATTTT. Amino acid sequence: CASSGTVNQPQHF.

This chain joins TRBV9 and TRBJ2-3; 8 nucleotides line up with TRBD2. The germline V gene encodes CDR1 SGDLS and CDR2 YYNGEE. This CDR3 comprises 17 residues. Trimming removed 4 bases from V and 0 bases from J; junction bases left unmatched: 10. The CDR3 protein is CASSPPTSGSSTDTQYF. The CDR3 DNA reads TGTGCCAGCAGCCCTCCCACTAGCGGTTCTAGCACAGATACGCAGTATTTT.

This chain uses TRBV10-3 with TRBJ1-5, with D perhaps TRBD1 (5 bases). The germline V gene encodes CDR1 ENHRY and CDR2 SYGVKD. V was clipped by 6 bases and J by 2 bases, with 11 bases between them. The CDR3 length is 14 residues. CDR3 region: CAIRSGIRNQPQHF. CDR3 sequence (DNA): TGTGCCATCAGGTCAGGGATCCGCAATCAGCCCCAGCATTTT.

In its sample, this clone was seen a few times. Other nucleotide sequences from this sample produce the same CDR3. The chain carries TRBV19 and TRBJ2-6; 8 bases are shared with TRBD2. The CDR3 runs 16 residues. CDR1 and CDR2 (germline): LNHDA, SQIVND (reference sequence). J was trimmed by 1 base and V by 1 base; bases with no gene match: 0. The CDR3 nucleotides read TGTGCCAGTAGTATAGCGGGGGGGTCTGGGGCCAACGTCCTGACTTTC. This translates into CASSIAGGSGANVLTF.

The CDR3 spells CASSPVGGPYEQYF. The CDR3, as DNA: TGTGCCAGCAGCCCCGTCGGGGGTCCCTACGAGCAGTACTTC. The chain combines TRBV7-9 with TRBJ2-7; TRBD2 is a possible D gene (6 bases). CDR1 SEHNR and CDR2 FQNEAQ come from the germline V gene (reference sequence). This CDR3 has 14 amino acids. V lost 5 bases, J lost 2 bases, and 13 bases lay in between.

V gene TRBV7-6 combines with J gene TRBJ1-5, with 7 positions matching TRBD1. CDR3 length: 14 amino acids. The V gene's germline CDR1 is SGHVS and CDR2 FNYEAQ. V was pared by 4 bases and J by 2 bases, with 2 bases of the junction left unmatched. The CDR3 DNA reads TGTGCCAGCAGCTCCGGACAGGGCAATCAGCCCCAGCATTTT. It is translated as CASSSGQGNQPQHF.

In its sample, this clone was seen once. The V gene is TRBV5-1, the J gene TRBJ2-7, with TRBD1 as a possible D gene (5 bases). There are 13 residues in the CDR3. Trimming stripped 6 bases from V and 2 bases from J, with 12 bases between. The germline gives CDR1 SGHRS, CDR2 YFSETQ. The CDR3 reads CASTPDSPYEQYF. The CDR3 bases are TGCGCCAGCACCCCCGACAGCCCCTACGAGCAGTACTTC.

V is TRBV4-2 and J is TRBJ1-1, with 7 positions matching TRBD1. Trimming at V came to 1 base and at J to 3 bases, leaving 8 bases not matched to a gene. Germline assignment: CDR1 LGHNA and CDR2 YNFKEQ. This CDR3 has 16 residues. In DNA form, the CDR3 reads TGTGCCAGCAGCCAAGTTGACAGGGCTCGTTACACTGAAGCTTTCTTT. This sequence encodes CASSQVDRARYTEAFF.

This clone was seen only once. The V and J genes are TRBV7-3 and TRBJ2-5, with a weak D call TRBD2 (5 bases). Germline CDR1 is SGHTA and CDR2 is FQGTGA. This CDR3 has 15 residues. Trimming took 5 bases from V and 0 from J, leaving 13 bases between them. Written as DNA, the CDR3 is TGTGCCAGCAGCGTCATGTCGGGGTACCAAGAGACCCAGTACTTC. This gives the protein CASSVMSGYQETQYF.

This clone came up a few times. The chain recombines TRBV25-1 with TRBJ2-7; TRBD1 agrees at 8 bases. After removal of 3 bases from V and 7 bases from J, the junction contained 11 bases not matched to a gene. CDR1 and CDR2 from the germline V gene are MGHDK and SYGVNS. This CDR3 contains 15 residues. The CDR3 loop is CASSDPGTGLWEQYF. CDR3 DNA sequence: TGTGCCAGCAGTGACCCCGGGACAGGTCTTTGGGAGCAGTACTTC.

This clone is a singleton in its sample. DNA of the CDR3: TGCGCCAGCAGCCAAGCCAGCGGGGGGTCGCAAGAGACCCAGTACTTC. It specifies CASSQASGGSQETQYF. The V gene is TRBV4-1, the J gene TRBJ2-5; the match to TRBD2 covers 9 bases. The CDR3 has 16 residues. CDR1 and CDR2 from the germline V gene are MGHRA and YSYEKL. With V trimmed by 1 base and J by 2 bases, 5 bases remained unmatched.

V gene TRBV9 combines with J gene TRBJ2-1; 8 nucleotides agree with TRBD1. The germline V gene has CDR1 SGDLS and CDR2 YYNGEE. After removal of 3 bases from V and 9 bases from J, the junction contained 5 bases not matched to a gene. This CDR3 has 13 residues. The CDR3 here is CASSAGQGGEQFF. CDR3 in DNA: TGTGCCAGCAGCGCAGGACAGGGAGGTGAGCAGTTCTTC.

The chain is built from TRBV6-5 and TRBJ2-1; 9 positions match TRBD2. Trimming took 4 bases from V and 1 from J; bases not matched to a gene: 5. The CDR3 covers 16 residues. Per the germline V gene, CDR1 is MNHEY and CDR2 is SVGAGI. The CDR3 region has the DNA TGTGCCAGCAGTTGGAGTCTAGCGGGGTCCTACAATGAGCAGTTCTTC. Amino acids: CASSWSLAGSYNEQFF.

This sequence joins TRBV4-3 and TRBJ2-5; D is perhaps TRBD1 (7 bases). The CDR3 is made up of 13 amino acids. V dropped 5 bases and J dropped 4 bases, with 11 bases sitting between them. Germline V gene sequence: CDR1 LGHNA, CDR2 YSLEER. CDR3 sequence reads: CASSSQGGETQYF. The CDR3 region has the DNA TGCGCCAGCAGCTCTCAGGGGGGAGAGACCCAGTACTTC.